These 25 T cell receptor beta chains were all obtained from the same sample, sequenced in a study of cytotoxic CD8 clonotypes in ibrutinib-treated CLL. Some clones are missing from TCRdb's copy, which holds only in-frame ones; the method was immunoSEQ multiplex PCR. The table has some 150,000 clones, about 80% seen once; the top ten hold roughly 13%. Sequences were derived from PBMCs, sampled after 12 months of ibrutinib treatment. Source of these receptors: a human donor with chronic lymphocytic leukemia.

The V call is TRBV15, the J call TRBJ1-3; TRBD1 aligns across 9 bases. Germline V gives CDR1 LNHNV, CDR2 YYDKDF (reference sequence). Losses at the gene ends were 4 bases for V and 3 bases for J; bases not matched to a gene: 4. The CDR3 sequence is 15 residues long. As DNA, the CDR3 is TGTGCCACCAGCAAGGACAGGGGAGGTGGAAACACCATATATTTT. It specifies CATSKDRGGGNTIYF.

This rearrangement joins TRBV28 to TRBJ2-5, with 15 bases that match TRBD2. The CDR3 has 17 residues. After removal of 5 bases from V and 0 bases from J, the junction contained 4 bases not matched to a gene. Germline values: CDR1 MDHEN, CDR2 SYDVKM. This chain's CDR3 is CASSPGTSGRNQETQYF. In DNA, the CDR3 is TGTGCCAGCAGTCCGGGGACTAGCGGGAGGAACCAAGAGACCCAGTACTTC. The full variable domain, with the rest looked up from reference TRBV28 and TRBJ2-5, is DVKVTQSSRYLVKRTGEKVFLECVQDMDHENMFWYRQDPGLGLRLIYFSYDVKMKEKGDIPEGYSVSREKKERFSLILESASTNQTSMYLCASSPGTSGRNQETQYFGPGTRLLVL.

CDR3 bases: TGTGCCACCAGAGGGGATAACGGGTATGAAGCTTTCTTT. It is translated as CATRGDNGYEAFF. This chain joins TRBV15 and TRBJ1-1; a weak D match, TRBD1 (5 bases). With 6 bases removed from V and 7 bases from J, the gap between germline ends came to 15 bases. The CDR3 consists of 13 residues. Germline V gene lookup returns CDR1 LNHNV and CDR2 YYDKDF (reference sequence). Filled out from reference TRBV15 and TRBJ1-1, the complete variable domain reads DAMVIQNPRYQVTQFGKPVTLSCSQTLNHNVMYWYQQKSSQAPKLLFHYYDKDFNNEADTPDNFQSRRPNTSFCFLDIRSPGLGDTAMYLCATRGDNGYEAFFGQGTRLTVV.

Here the CDR3 DNA reads TGCGCCAGCAGCTTGGGGCGAGGACTAGCGGGGGTAAACACAGATACGCAGTATTTT. Protein sequence: CASSLGRGLAGVNTDTQYF. The chain employs TRBV5-1 and TRBJ2-3, with TRBD2 matching over 13 bases. This CDR3 comprises 19 residues. V gave up 0 bases and J gave up 2 bases; unmatched junction bases: 9. Germline V lookup: CDR1 SGHRS, CDR2 YFSETQ.

The chain links TRBV18 to TRBJ2-3; D is uncertain. This CDR3 comprises 15 residues. V lost 5 bases and J 0 bases, leaving 12 bases between the germline ends. Germline CDR1 reads KGHSH; CDR2 reads LQKENI. Here the CDR3 DNA reads TGTGCCAGCTCAGGACGGACGGAGAGCACAGATACGCAGTATTTT. It codes for CASSGRTESTDTQYF.

The J gene is TRBJ1-4, the V gene TRBV5-5; D might be TRBD1 (5 bases). The CDR3 contains 12 residues. V was trimmed by 8 bases and J by 8 bases, leaving 13 bases between them. The germline gives CDR1 SGHKS, CDR2 YYEKEE (reference sequence). The CDR3 spells CASRQQEEKLFF. CDR3 nucleotides: TGTGCCAGTCGGCAACAGGAGGAAAAACTGTTTTTT.

J is TRBJ2-7 and V is TRBV10-3, with 10 bases matching TRBD2. CDR1 is ENHRY, CDR2 SYGVKD, per germline. The length of the CDR3 is 15 residues. With 0 bases clipped from V and 9 bases from J, the junction kept 8 bases outside the gene matches. The CDR3 DNA reads as TGTGCCATCAGTGAGTCACTAGCGGGATCGGTCGTGCAGTACTTC. Translating it yields CAISESLAGSVVQYF.

The chain couples TRBV10-3 to TRBJ2-5, with 7 positions matching TRBD1. Germline V gives CDR1 ENHRY, CDR2 SYGVKD. The V and J ends lost 6 bases and 1 base, in that order; junction bases with no gene match: 2. This CDR3 comprises 13 residues. CDR3 in amino acids: CAIRRDSQETQYF. The CDR3 DNA reads TGTGCCATCAGAAGGGACAGCCAAGAGACCCAGTACTTC.

For the CDR3, the DNA is TGTGCCTGGGCCGGGACATCTATCTACGAGCAGTACTTC. Protein: CAWAGTSIYEQYF. The V gene is TRBV30, the J gene TRBJ2-7; D may be TRBD1 (6 bases). The CDR3 loop spans 13 amino acids. V lost 5 bases to trimming and J lost 3 bases, with 14 bases between them. Germline CDR1 GTSNPN, CDR2 SVGIG (reference sequence).

The chain couples TRBV6-5 to TRBJ2-5; 11 nucleotides line up with TRBD1. The trim removed 8 bases at V and 6 bases at J, leaving 8 bases unmatched. The CDR3 has 14 amino acids. The V gene's germline CDR1 is MNHEY and CDR2 SVGAGI. Written as DNA, the CDR3 is TGTGCCAGCGAGGACAGGGGGCGCAGTCAGACCCAGTACTTC. Encoded protein: CASEDRGRSQTQYF.

This clone was seen a single time. The rearrangement joins TRBV9 to TRBJ2-5; TRBD2 matches 7 bases. The V gene's germline CDR1 is SGDLS and CDR2 YYNGEE. With V trimmed by 0 bases and J by 4 bases, 3 bases remained unmatched. The CDR3 length is 14 residues. CDR3 sequence (DNA): TGTGCCAGCAGCGTAGATTCGGGGGGAGAGACCCAGTACTTC. Its protein is CASSVDSGGETQYF.

The rearrangement uses TRBV28 and TRBJ2-1; 8 bases match TRBD2. The CDR3 length is 15 residues. The germline gives CDR1 MDHEN, CDR2 SYDVKM. The J segment lost 8 bases and the V segment lost 8 bases, leaving 14 bases of the junction unmatched. CDR3 sequence (DNA): TGTGCCAGCGGTTCGGAAGCGGGAGTTCGTCATGAGCAGTTCTTC. It is translated as CASGSEAGVRHEQFF.

This chain links TRBV18 with TRBJ2-3; the D gene could be TRBD1 or TRBD2 (5 bases each). Germline CDR1 and CDR2: KGHSH and LQKENI. The CDR3 runs 13 residues. V lost 6 bases to trimming and J lost 6 bases, with 13 bases between them. In nucleotides, the CDR3 is TGTGCCAGCTCTAGAACGGGGCCGGATACGCAGTATTTT. Its translation is CASSRTGPDTQYF. The full variable domain, rest sourced from reference TRBV18 and TRBJ2-3, is NAGVMQNPRHLVRRRGQEARLRCSPMKGHSHVYWYRQLPEEGLKFMVYLQKENIIDESGMPKERFSAEFPKEGPSILRIQQVVRGDSAAYFCASSRTGPDTQYFGPGTRLTVL.

The chain joins TRBV2 to TRBJ2-5; 10 bases fit TRBD2. V was clipped by 4 bases and J by 6 bases; unmatched bases: 14. From germline, CDR1 is SNHLY and CDR2 FYNNEI. This CDR3 contains 17 residues. CDR3 in DNA: TGTGCCAGCAGTGGGGAAACTCGGACTAGCGGCCGGCAGACCCAGTACTTC. Its protein is CASSGETRTSGRQTQYF.

The rearrangement links TRBV11-2 to TRBJ2-7, with 10 positions matching TRBD2. The CDR3 length is 15 residues. V was pared by 3 bases and J by 5 bases, with 7 bases of the junction left unmatched. Germline CDR1 and CDR2: SGHAT and FQNNGV. Here the CDR3 DNA reads TGTGCCAGCAGCTTGGGCATAGCGGGAGGTCACGAGCAGTACTTC. Translation gives CASSLGIAGGHEQYF. The full variable domain, completed using reference TRBV11-2 and TRBJ2-7, is EAGVAQSPRYKIIEKRQSVAFWCNPISGHATLYWYQQILGQGPKLLIQFQNNGVVDDSQLPKDRFSAERLKGVDSTLKIQPAKLEDSAVYLCASSLGIAGGHEQYFGPGTRLTVT.

V usage is TRBV30 and J usage is TRBJ2-1; the D is unclear. The V end was cut by 0 bases, the J end by 2 bases, with 8 bases between. Germline loops: CDR1 GTSNPN, CDR2 SVGIG (reference sequence). This CDR3 comprises 14 residues. The CDR3 bases are TGTGCCTGGAGTGTACGAGTTACCTACAATGAGCAGTTCTTC. This gives the protein CAWSVRVTYNEQFF.

The CDR3 sequence: CANRPSGEITGELFF. CDR3 in DNA: TGTGCCAACAGGCCTTCGGGGGAGATCACCGGGGAGCTGTTTTTT. The chain couples TRBV2 to TRBJ2-2; D possibly corresponds to TRBD2 (6 bases). Germline CDR1 is SNHLY and CDR2 is FYNNEI. The length of the CDR3 is 15 residues. The V and J ends lost 10 bases and 4 bases respectively, with 19 bases between them.

The rearrangement joins TRBV5-5 to TRBJ2-3, with 9 positions matching TRBD2. Germline V gene lookup returns CDR1 SGHKS and CDR2 YYEKEE (reference sequence). The CDR3 spans 18 residues. The J segment lost 2 bases and the V segment lost 4 bases, leaving 14 bases of the junction unmatched. The CDR3 DNA follows: TGTGCCAGCAGCCGCGTGATTGATAGCGGGAGTTTCACAGATACGCAGTATTTT. Residues: CASSRVIDSGSFTDTQYF.

The V call is TRBV11-3, the J call TRBJ2-2; the match to TRBD2 covers 15 bases. The length of the CDR3 is 16 residues. The germline V gene has CDR1 SGHNT and CDR2 YENEEA. Trimming removed 5 bases from V and 7 bases from J; junction bases left unmatched: 5. CDR3: CASSRTSGRAHGELFF. As DNA, the CDR3 is TGTGCCAGCAGCCGGACTAGCGGGAGGGCCCACGGGGAGCTGTTTTTT.

The rearrangement joins TRBV4-2 to TRBJ2-1, with 7 nucleotides matching TRBD2. With 0 bases clipped from V and 0 bases from J, the junction kept 2 bases outside the gene matches. From germline, CDR1 is LGHNA and CDR2 YNFKEQ. This CDR3 has 16 residues. CDR3 in amino acids: CASSQDRDYSYNEQFF. The CDR3 nucleotides read TGTGCCAGCAGCCAAGACCGGGACTACTCCTACAATGAGCAGTTCTTC.

The chain employs TRBV7-9 and TRBJ1-1; D is unclear. CDR3 length equals 13 residues. The germline V and J ends were trimmed by 5 bases and 5 bases, with 12 bases remaining between them. Germline CDR1 reads SEHNR; CDR2 reads FQNEAQ (reference sequence). This chain's CDR3 is CASSPTGGTEAFF. The CDR3 nucleotides are TGTGCCAGCAGCCCCACGGGAGGAACTGAAGCTTTCTTT.

The chain has TRBV21-1 and TRBJ2-2; TRBD2 is the table's D call, not checked against the DNA. TRBV21-1 is a recognized pseudogene. The CDR3 spans 19 residues. The DNA for the CDR3 is TGTGCCAGCAGCAAATTTCAGCGGGAGGGCCGCCGGTACACCGGGGAGCTGTTTTTT. Protein sequence: CASSKFQREGRRYTGELFF.

This rearrangement joins TRBV10-1 to TRBJ2-7, with 9 bases aligning to TRBD2. This CDR3 spans 15 amino acids. Germline values: CDR1 WNHNN, CDR2 SYGVQD (reference sequence). The V gene end was trimmed by 2 bases and the J gene end by 4 bases; junction bases not matched to a gene: 6. CDR3 sequence (DNA): TGCGCCAGCAGTGAGCGGTTAGCGGGAGTTTACGAGCAGTACTTC. It specifies CASSERLAGVYEQYF.

This rearrangement joins TRBV4-3 to TRBJ2-1, with 7 nucleotides matching TRBD2. CDR1 is LGHNA, CDR2 YSLEER, per germline. The ends lost 0 bases at V and 3 bases at J; junction bases unmatched: 5. This CDR3 region has 16 residues. CDR3 region: CASSQDPQRGYNEQFF. DNA of the CDR3: TGCGCCAGCAGCCAAGATCCCCAGCGGGGCTACAATGAGCAGTTCTTC.

This chain connects TRBV5-4 to TRBJ2-5; no clear D. CDR3 length: 13 residues. Trimming cost V 3 bases and J 1 base, with 7 bases left between them. Germline V gene sequence: CDR1 SGHNT, CDR2 YYREEE (reference sequence). CDR3 nucleotides: TGTGCCAGCAGCTCAACCCCCCAAGAGACCCAGTACTTC. This codes for CASSSTPQETQYF.